This T cell receptor (beta chain) was recorded in a study of control samples from healthy donors and cancer patients (dated by TCRdb to 2020 to 2021). With respect to this clone: The clone's antigen remains unknown. Qualities for individual bases were not recorded, and no much larger clone is one base off.

Libraries were prepared through the immunoSEQ multiplex PCR assay. TCRdb took this table from immuneACCESS and kept in-frame rearrangements with V and J called. Such tables lack part of the clones; where checked against another copy, unresolved V genes explain under half of the gap, and the rest is unexplained. In this sample the table shows some 66,000 clones, 65% to 90% of which occur a single time. The ten top clones hold roughly 6% of the sample. From its cysteine to its phenylalanine, the CDR3 spans 13 amino acids. This entry keeps only the CDR3 DNA: 39 bases, framed from base 1. CDR1 is given as MNHNY and CDR2 as SVGAGI, both from the germline V gene (reference sequence). V gives up 5 bases and J gives up 5 bases, and the segment between their germline ends measures 12 bases.

Recombination connected TRBV6-6 to TRBJ1-2, and possibly TRBD1, on 5 matching bases. The origin of this receptor is a man aged 35 to 55 in good health. Sequenced sample: blood. The DNA sequence is as follows: TGTGCCAGCAGTCCGACAGTCTCTTATGGCTACACCTTC. The encoded protein is CASSPTVSYGYTF.